The clone carrying this T cell receptor beta chain was seen only once. Its specificity is unknown. This record belongs to a study of OX40 agonist ivuxolimab in advanced cancers. Background on the study: Subjects had a mean age of around 60 years, with a range of 23 to 79; less than 90% were male.

General study points: Compared with CD4+, CD8+ T cells on average had more expanded clones.

This CDR3 spans 13 amino acids. The germline V gene encodes CDR1 LNHDA and CDR2 SQIVND (reference sequence). V lost 7 bases, J lost 1 base, and 10 bases lay in between. Using immunoSEQ multiplex PCR, the repertoire was profiled, and TCRdb retains in-frame clones only, with some absent. Of approximately 84,000 clones detected, approximately 83% appear once; the ten largest clones hold less than 2%. The sample here was CD4+ or CD8+ T cells sorted from blood, taken in a trial of the OX40 agonist ivuxolimab. The sequence was obtained from an adult with an advanced solid tumor such as melanoma, head and neck, liver or kidney cancer. The chain uses TRBV19 and TRBJ2-5, with no clear D. The CDR3 here is CASNRHLQETQYF. The CDR3 coding sequence is TGTGCCAGTAATAGGCATCTCCAAGAGACCCAGTACTTC.